This TCR beta chain emerged from a study of graft-versus-host responses after intestinal transplantation. Trimming removed 6 bases from V and 0 bases from J, with 11 bases in between. The germline gives CDR1 SGHDN, CDR2 FVKESK. The CDR3 is 14 amino acids. TCRdb keeps only in-frame clones here, not all; method: immunoSEQ multiplex PCR. The repertoire holds about 86,000 clones, around 83% seen once, with roughly 17% in the top ten. As for this clone: Its antigen is currently unknown.

The origin of this receptor is a human donor who received an intestinal transplant. This sequence joins TRBV14 and TRBJ1-2, with a tentative D call TRBD1 (5 bases). The source was unstimulated CD8+ T cells sorted from spleen or lymph node cells, collected before intestinal transplant. The CDR3 bases are TGTGCCAGCAGGCCCACAGGACCTAACTATGGCTACACCTTC. It specifies CASRPTGPNYGYTF.